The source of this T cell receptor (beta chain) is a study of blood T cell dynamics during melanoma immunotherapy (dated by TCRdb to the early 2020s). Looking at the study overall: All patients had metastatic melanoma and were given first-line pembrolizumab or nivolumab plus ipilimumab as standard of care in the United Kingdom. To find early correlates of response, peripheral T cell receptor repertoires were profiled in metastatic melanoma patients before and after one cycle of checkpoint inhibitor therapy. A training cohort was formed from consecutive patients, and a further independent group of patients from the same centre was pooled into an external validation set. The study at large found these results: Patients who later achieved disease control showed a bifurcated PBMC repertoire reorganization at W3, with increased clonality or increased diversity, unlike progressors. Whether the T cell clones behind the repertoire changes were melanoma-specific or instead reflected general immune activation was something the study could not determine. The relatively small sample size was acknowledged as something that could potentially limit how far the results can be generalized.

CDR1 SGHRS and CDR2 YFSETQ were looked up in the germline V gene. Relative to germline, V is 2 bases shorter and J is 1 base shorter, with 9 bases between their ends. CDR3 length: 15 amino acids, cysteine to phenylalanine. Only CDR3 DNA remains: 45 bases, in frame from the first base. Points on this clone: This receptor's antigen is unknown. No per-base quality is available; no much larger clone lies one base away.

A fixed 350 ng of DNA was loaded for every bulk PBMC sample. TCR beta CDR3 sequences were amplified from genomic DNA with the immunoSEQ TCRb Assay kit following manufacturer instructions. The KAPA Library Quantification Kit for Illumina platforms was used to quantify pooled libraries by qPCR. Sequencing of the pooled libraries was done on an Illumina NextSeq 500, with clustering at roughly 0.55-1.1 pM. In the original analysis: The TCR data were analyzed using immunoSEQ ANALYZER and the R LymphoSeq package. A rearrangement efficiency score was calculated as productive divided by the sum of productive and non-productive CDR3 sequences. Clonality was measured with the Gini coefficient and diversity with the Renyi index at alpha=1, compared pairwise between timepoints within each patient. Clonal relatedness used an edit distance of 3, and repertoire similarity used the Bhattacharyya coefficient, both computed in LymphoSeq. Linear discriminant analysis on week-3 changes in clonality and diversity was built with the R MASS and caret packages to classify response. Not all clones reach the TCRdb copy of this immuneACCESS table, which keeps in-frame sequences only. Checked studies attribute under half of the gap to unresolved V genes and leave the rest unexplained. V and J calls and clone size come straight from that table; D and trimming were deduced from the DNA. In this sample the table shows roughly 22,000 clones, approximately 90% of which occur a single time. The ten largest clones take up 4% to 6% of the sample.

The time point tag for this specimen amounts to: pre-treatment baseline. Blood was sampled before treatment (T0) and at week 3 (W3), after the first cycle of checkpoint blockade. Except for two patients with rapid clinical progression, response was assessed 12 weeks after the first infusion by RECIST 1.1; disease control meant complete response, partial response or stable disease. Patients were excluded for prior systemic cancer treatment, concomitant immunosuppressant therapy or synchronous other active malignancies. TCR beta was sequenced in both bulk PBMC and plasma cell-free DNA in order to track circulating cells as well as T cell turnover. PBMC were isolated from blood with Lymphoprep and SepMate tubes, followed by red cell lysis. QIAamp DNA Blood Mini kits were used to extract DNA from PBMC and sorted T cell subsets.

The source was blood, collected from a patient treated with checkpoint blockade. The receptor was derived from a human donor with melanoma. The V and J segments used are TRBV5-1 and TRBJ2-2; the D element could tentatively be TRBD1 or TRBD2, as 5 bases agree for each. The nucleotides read TGCGCCAGCAGCTTCCGGGACGGGAACACCGGGGAGCTGTTTTTT. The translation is CASSFRDGNTGELFF.